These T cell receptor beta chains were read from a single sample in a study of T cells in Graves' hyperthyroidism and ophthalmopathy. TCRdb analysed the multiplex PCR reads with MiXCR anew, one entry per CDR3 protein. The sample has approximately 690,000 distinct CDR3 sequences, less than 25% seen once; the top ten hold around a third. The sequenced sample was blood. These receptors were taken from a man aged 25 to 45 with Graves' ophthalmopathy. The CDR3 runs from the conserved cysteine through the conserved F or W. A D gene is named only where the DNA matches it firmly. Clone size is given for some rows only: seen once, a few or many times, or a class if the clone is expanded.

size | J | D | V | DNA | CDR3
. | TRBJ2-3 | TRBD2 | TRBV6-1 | TGTGCCAGCAGTGAAGGCGGGACTACTAGAACAGATACGCAGTATTTT | CASSEGGTTRTDTQYF
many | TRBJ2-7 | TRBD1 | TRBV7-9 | TGTGCCAGCAGCTTAGGGGGACAGATCTACGAGCAGTACTTC | CASSLGGQIYEQYF
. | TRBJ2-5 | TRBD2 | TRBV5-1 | TGCGCCAGCAGCTCGTCACTAGCGGGAGTTGTGGAGACCCAGTACTTC | CASSSSLAGVVETQYF
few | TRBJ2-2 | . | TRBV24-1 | TGTGCCACCAGTGATTTGAACCGGGAGAACACCGGGGAGCTGTTTTTT | CATSDLNRENTGELFF
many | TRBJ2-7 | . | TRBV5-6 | TGTGCCAGCAGCTTGGCAGGGGCCATAAACGAGCAGTACTTC | CASSLAGAINEQYF
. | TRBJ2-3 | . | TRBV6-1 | TGTGCCAGCAGTAGCCCCCGGGATACGCAGTATTTT | CASSSPRDTQYF
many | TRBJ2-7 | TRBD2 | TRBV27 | TGTGCCAGCAGTTTCAGGGAGGGCTCCTACGAGCAGTACTTC | CASSFREGSYEQYF
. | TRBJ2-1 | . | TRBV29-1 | TGCAGCGTTGAAGCGACCCGATCCTACAATGAGCAGTTCTTC | CSVEATRSYNEQFF
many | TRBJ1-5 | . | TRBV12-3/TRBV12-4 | TGTGCCAGCAGTTTAGGGGTCCAGCCCCAGCATTTT | CASSLGVQPQHF
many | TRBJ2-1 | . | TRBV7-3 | TGTGCCAGCAGCCGTACCCTGAGCTCCTACAATGAGCAGTTCTTC | CASSRTLSSYNEQFF
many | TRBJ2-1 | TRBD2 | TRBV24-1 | TGTGCCACCAGTGATCGATTAGCGGGAGGGTCTTTAAATGAGCAGTTCTTC | CATSDRLAGGSLNEQFF
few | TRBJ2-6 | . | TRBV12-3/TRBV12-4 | TGTGCCAGCAGTTTGGGACGGCGCTCTGGGGCCAACGTCCTGACTTTC | CASSLGRRSGANVLTF
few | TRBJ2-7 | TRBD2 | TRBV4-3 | TGCGCCAGCAGCCAAGAGCGGGGGGTTGCTTTCTACGAGCAGTACTTC | CASSQERGVAFYEQYF
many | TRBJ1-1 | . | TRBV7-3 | TGTGCCAGCAGTTTTGGACCGAACACTGAAGCTTTCTTT | CASSFGPNTEAFF
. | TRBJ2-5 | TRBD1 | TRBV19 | TGTGCCAGTAGTACGGGACAGGGGATCCGGGAGACCCAGTACTTC | CASSTGQGIRETQYF
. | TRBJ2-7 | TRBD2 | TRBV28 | TGTGCCAGCAGGCAGGGGGGGACTAGCGGAAACTACGAGCAGTACTTC | CASRQGGTSGNYEQYF
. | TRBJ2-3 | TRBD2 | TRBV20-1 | TGCAGTGCTAGCCGTAGCGGGACTAGCACAGATACGCAGTATTTT | CSASRSGTSTDTQYF
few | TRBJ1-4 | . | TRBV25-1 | TGTGCCAGCAGTGCTCAAGGGTCCCTCGGTGAAAAACTGTTTTTT | CASSAQGSLGEKLFF
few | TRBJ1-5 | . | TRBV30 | TGTGCCTGGAGTGTTTCAGGGTTCGGCCAGCCCCAGCATTTT | CAWSVSGFGQPQHF
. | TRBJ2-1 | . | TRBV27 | TGTGCCAGCAGTTTGCGCCCTATGGGCAATGAGCAGTTCTTC | CASSLRPMGNEQFF
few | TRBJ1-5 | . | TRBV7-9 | TGTGCCAGCAGGCCAAAGGACCATAGCAATCAGCCCCAGCATTTT | CASRPKDHSNQPQHF
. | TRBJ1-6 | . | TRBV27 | TGTGCCAGCAGTTCGCCAGGGGTCGGTTCACCCCTCCACTTT | CASSSPGVGSPLHF
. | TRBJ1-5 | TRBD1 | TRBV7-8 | TGTGCCAGCAGCTTAATGGTGACAGGGTATAGCAATCAGCCCCAGCATTTT | CASSLMVTGYSNQPQHF